This entry lists 23 T cell receptor beta chains sequenced from one sample in a study of OX40 agonist ivuxolimab in advanced cancers. Clones were sequenced by immunoSEQ multiplex PCR, and TCRdb holds only the in-frame ones, with some missing. The table records about 36,000 clones, roughly 80% of them present only once. The sequencing here drew on CD4+ or CD8+ T cells sorted from blood, taken in a trial of the OX40 agonist ivuxolimab. The receptor source for this set is an adult with an advanced solid tumor such as melanoma, head and neck, liver or kidney cancer.

The chain uses TRBV7-8 and TRBJ2-3, with 12 bases lining up with TRBD2. CDR1 is SGHVS, CDR2 FQNEAQ, per germline. The J segment lost 4 bases and the V segment lost 5 bases, leaving 7 bases of the junction unmatched. The CDR3 extends over 16 amino acids. The CDR3 DNA reads as TGTGCCAGCAGCAGAAAACTAGCGGGGGGATCAGATACGCAGTATTTT. Its translation is CASSRKLAGGSDTQYF. Drawing the rest from reference TRBV7-8 and TRBJ2-3, the complete variable domain is GAGVSQSPRYKVAKRGQDVALRCDPISGHVSLFWYQQALGQGPEFLTYFQNEAQLDKSGLPSDRFFAERPEGSVSTLKIQRTQQEDSAVYLCASSRKLAGGSDTQYFGPGTRLTVL.

The chain links TRBV5-1 to TRBJ1-2; D perhaps matches TRBD1 (5 bases). The CDR3 length is 15 residues. V gave up 0 bases and J gave up 8 bases, with 17 bases separating them. Germline V gives CDR1 SGHRS, CDR2 YFSETQ. CDR3 coding DNA: TGCGCCAGCAGCTTGGATCAGTCAGGGCAAAACGGCTACACCTTC. Protein: CASSLDQSGQNGYTF.

V and J are TRBV5-1 and TRBJ2-5; the match to TRBD2 covers 9 bases. The J call may be wrong; the DNA end is better matched by TRBJ2-7. Germline CDR1 and CDR2: SGHRS and YFSETQ. This CDR3 region has 20 residues. This chain's CDR3 is CASSLTARPGLALHSYEQYF. CDR3 coding DNA: TGCGCCAGCAGCTTGACGGCGAGACCGGGACTAGCTCTACACTCCTACGAGCAGTACTTC.

The gene calls are TRBV11-2 and TRBJ1-4; possibly TRBD1 for D (5 bases). The CDR3 consists of 15 residues. Germline values: CDR1 SGHAT, CDR2 FQNNGV. Trimming pared 5 bases from V and 3 bases from J, leaving 13 bases between. The chain's CDR3 is CASSNVGEANEKLFF. In DNA form, the CDR3 reads TGTGCCAGCAGCAACGTGGGGGAGGCTAATGAAAAACTGTTTTTT.

J is TRBJ2-1 and V is TRBV9; D remains ambiguous. V was cut by 0 bases and J by 0 bases, with 19 bases left in between. The CDR3 totals 19 residues. Germline loops: CDR1 SGDLS, CDR2 YYNGEE. The CDR3: CASSVVGVAATSSYNEQFF. The CDR3 DNA reads as TGTGCCAGCAGCGTAGTTGGGGTGGCGGCCACCAGCTCCTACAATGAGCAGTTCTTC.

The chain employs TRBV2 and TRBJ1-6; possibly TRBD1 for D (5 bases). V lost 3 bases, J lost 10 bases, and 16 bases lay in between. Germline CDR1 reads SNHLY; CDR2 reads FYNNEI. The CDR3 covers 15 residues. CDR3 nucleotides: TGTGCCAGCAGTGATAGGGGTAATGAGGGGTCACCCCTCCACTTT. Its protein product is CASSDRGNEGSPLHF.

The rearrangement joins TRBV5-6 to TRBJ1-2, with D possibly being TRBD1 (6 bases). V lost 4 bases to trimming and J lost 5 bases, with 9 bases between them. CDR3 length equals 12 residues. Germline V gene sequence: CDR1 SGHDT, CDR2 YYEEEE. The DNA of the CDR3 is TGTGCCAGCAGCGGGGGCCCGTATGGCTACACCTTC. This encodes CASSGGPYGYTF.

The chain uses TRBV6-5 and TRBJ2-3; tentative D call: TRBD1 (6 bases). The germline V gene encodes CDR1 MNHEY and CDR2 SVGAGI. The CDR3 is 13 amino acids. The V end was cut by 5 bases, the J end by 5 bases, with 11 bases between. The CDR3 region has the DNA TGTGCCAGCAGTGAAACGACAGGAGATACGCAGTATTTT. Protein sequence: CASSETTGDTQYF.

The genes are TRBV28 and TRBJ2-1; D not certain. Between the trimmed V and J ends, which lost 8 bases and 4 bases, there was a span of 9 bases. Germline V gene data show CDR1 as MDHEN and CDR2 as SYDVKM. The CDR3 has 12 residues. The CDR3 DNA reads as TGTGCCAGCCCCGGACCTTACAATGAGCAGTTCTTC. Translating it yields CASPGPYNEQFF.

The CDR3 nucleotides are TGTGCCAGCTTTCCCGCGATGGAAGCTAACTATGGCTACACCTTC. Translated: CASFPAMEANYGYTF. The chain links TRBV2 to TRBJ1-2; D remains ambiguous. Trimming removed 8 bases at V and 0 bases at J, with 16 bases between. Germline CDR1 SNHLY, CDR2 FYNNEI. This CDR3 is built from 15 residues.

This sequence joins TRBV7-2 and TRBJ1-4; 9 nucleotides match TRBD1. Trimming cost V 7 bases and J 5 bases; bases outside gene matches: 8. CDR1 and CDR2 from the germline V gene are SGHTA and FQGNSA. This CDR3 contains 15 residues. In DNA, the CDR3 is TGTGCCAGCAACTTTGCGACAGGGGGAAATGAAAAACTGTTTTTT. This encodes CASNFATGGNEKLFF.

The genes are TRBV7-2 and TRBJ1-6; 9 nucleotides line up with TRBD1. Germline CDR1 SGHTA, CDR2 FQGNSA. The V gene end was trimmed by 5 bases and the J gene end by 8 bases; junction bases not matched to a gene: 10. The CDR3 contains 16 residues. CDR3 sequence (DNA): TGTGCCAGCAGCCCACAGGGACAGGGACCTTATTCACCCCTCCACTTT. This translates into CASSPQGQGPYSPLHF.

The chain couples TRBV28 to TRBJ1-5; D ambiguous. The germline V and J ends were trimmed by 7 bases and 2 bases, with 9 bases remaining between them. CDR3 length equals 13 residues. Germline lookup yields CDR1 MDHEN and CDR2 SYDVKM. In DNA, the CDR3 is TGTGCCAGCATCTTCGGGCGCAATCAGCCCCAGCATTTT. The encoded protein is CASIFGRNQPQHF.

This chain uses TRBV27 with TRBJ1-2, with D tentatively TRBD1 (5 bases). Germline V gives CDR1 MNHEY, CDR2 SMNVEV (reference sequence). V lost 6 bases to trimming and J lost 5 bases, with 13 bases between them. This CDR3 spans 13 amino acids. CDR3 amino acids: CASRGLKSYGYTF. CDR3 DNA sequence: TGTGCCAGCAGGGGACTGAAAAGTTATGGCTACACCTTC.

The V gene is TRBV9, the J gene TRBJ1-1, with D possibly TRBD1 on 5 matching bases. This CDR3 has 12 amino acids. The germline V gene has CDR1 SGDLS and CDR2 YYNGEE. Trimming stripped 5 bases from V and 5 bases from J, with 10 bases between. CDR3 sequence reads: CASSDRGTEAFF. For the CDR3, the DNA is TGTGCCAGCAGTGATAGGGGAACTGAAGCTTTCTTT.

This chain uses TRBV11-3 with TRBJ2-3; no firm D call. Trimming took 1 base from V and 1 from J, leaving 9 bases between them. This CDR3 contains 15 residues. CDR1 and CDR2 from the germline V gene are SGHNT and YENEEA. The CDR3 coding sequence is TGTGCCAGCAGCTTAGGGGTCAGCCGCACAGATACGCAGTATTTT. Its translation is CASSLGVSRTDTQYF.

This clone was recorded a few times. V is TRBV11-2 and J is TRBJ2-2; TRBD2 matches 8 bases. This CDR3 has 18 amino acids. Unmatched junction bases numbered 11, after V lost 1 base and J lost 4 bases. CDR1 and CDR2 (germline): SGHAT, FQNNGV. CDR3 DNA sequence: TGTGCCAGCAGCTTAGCAGTCTCCCGCGGGGGGCGCACCGGGGAGCTGTTTTTT. Its protein is CASSLAVSRGGRTGELFF.

The chain links TRBV9 to TRBJ1-4, with D possibly being TRBD1 (6 bases). This CDR3 contains 14 residues. Germline V gene data show CDR1 as SGDLS and CDR2 as YYNGEE. Trimming pared 3 bases from V and 6 bases from J, leaving 12 bases between. The CDR3 region is CASSEGGSYEKLFF. CDR3 sequence (DNA): TGTGCCAGCAGCGAGGGGGGGTCATATGAAAAACTGTTTTTT. The whole variable domain, remainder taken from reference TRBV9 and TRBJ1-4, is DSGVTQTPKHLITATGQRVTLRCSPRSGDLSVYWYQQSLDQGLQFLIQYYNGEERAKGNILERFSAQQFPDLHSELNLSSLELGDSALYFCASSEGGSYEKLFFGSGTQLSVL.

About this clone: One end of the junction varies from germline; a read error may be responsible. The chain joins TRBV29-1 to TRBJ2-3, with TRBD1 as a possible D gene (5 bases). In germline, CDR1 is SQVTM, CDR2 ANQGSEA. This CDR3 contains 10 residues. The CDR3: CSVDTGTQYF. The CDR3 DNA follows: TGCAGCGTTGATACAGGTACGCAGTATTTT.

This clone was detected only once. The chain employs TRBV25-1 and TRBJ2-4, with D perhaps TRBD2 (6 bases). V lost 6 bases to trimming and J lost 6 bases, with 9 bases between them. The CDR3 loop spans 12 amino acids. Germline CDR1 MGHDK, CDR2 SYGVNS. This CDR3 reads CASREGLNIQYF. The CDR3 nucleotides are TGTGCCAGCAGGGAGGGCTTAAACATTCAGTACTTC.

The chain carries TRBV19 and TRBJ1-5; 7 positions match TRBD1. This CDR3 has 14 amino acids. V lost 5 bases to trimming and J lost 6 bases; unmatched junction nucleotides: 7. The germline V gene encodes CDR1 LNHDA and CDR2 SQIVND (reference sequence). CDR3 DNA: TGTGCCAGTAGTCGAACAGGGGAGCGTCAGCCCCAGCATTTT. As protein: CASSRTGERQPQHF.

This chain joins TRBV30 and TRBJ1-2; TRBD1 aligns across 12 bases. Germline V gene sequence: CDR1 GTSNPN, CDR2 SVGIG (reference sequence). V lost 4 bases and J lost 6; bases outside the gene matches: 6. The CDR3 covers 14 residues. CDR3 amino acids: CAWIRDRGPHGYTF. DNA of the CDR3: TGTGCCTGGATCCGGGACAGGGGGCCTCATGGCTACACCTTC.

The V gene is TRBV6-5, the J gene TRBJ1-2; TRBD1 is a possible D gene (5 bases). The V end was cut by 6 bases, the J end by 7 bases, with 15 bases between. This CDR3 has 13 amino acids. Germline CDR1 MNHEY, CDR2 SVGAGI. DNA for the CDR3: TGTGCCAGCAGGACGACAGAGTCCGGTGGCTACACCTTC. Its translation: CASRTTESGGYTF.